These T cell receptor beta chains were read from a single sample in a study of regulatory T cells in long-lasting Graves disease. TCRdb passed the multiplex PCR reads through MiXCR, listing each CDR3 protein once. The sample carries some 280,000 distinct CDR3 sequences, around 21% recorded once. The sequenced sample was peripheral blood mononuclear cells (PBMCs), obtained when the disease was refractory, from a patient treated with antithyroid drugs. Receptor source: a female donor with Graves disease. Each CDR3 is given with its conserved first and last residue. A D gene is named only where the DNA matches it firmly. Some rows have no size entry. The others give once, few or many, or a class for an expanded clone.

V gene	clone size	J gene	D gene	CDR3 DNA	CDR3 protein
TRBV5-4	-	TRBJ1-3	-	TGTGCCAGCAGCTTGCCCAGGCACACGTCTGGAAACACCATATATTTT	CASSLPRHTSGNTIYF
TRBV18	-	TRBJ2-7	TRBD1	TGTGCCAGCTCACTGGGGACAGCTCTATGGGGCGAGCAGTACTTC	CASSLGTALWGEQYF
TRBV27	many	TRBJ1-4	-	TGTGCCAGCAGTTTAAGGGGGTGGGATGAAAAACTGTTTTTT	CASSLRGWDEKLFF
TRBV7-9	many	TRBJ2-7	TRBD1	TGTGCCAGCAGCAACGGACAGGGGTACGAGCAGTACTTC	CASSNGQGYEQYF
TRBV7-2	-	TRBJ2-7	-	TGTGCCAGCAGTCGGGGAGACCACTACGAGCAGTACTTC	CASSRGDHYEQYF
TRBV24-1	many	TRBJ2-7	-	TGTGCCACCAGTGATTCCCGGGCGGGGGCTCGGGAGCAGTACTTC	CATSDSRAGAREQYF
TRBV10-1	many	TRBJ2-2	-	TGCGCCAGTGCGACAGCCGCGAACACCGGGGAGCTGTTTTTT	CASATAANTGELFF
TRBV29-1	-	TRBJ2-2	-	TGCAGCGTTGTGGCGGGCGGGGAGCTGTTTTTT	CSVVAGGELFF
TRBV29-1	many	TRBJ2-5	-	TGCAGCGTTGAGGACAAGAAAGAGACCCAGTACTTC	CSVEDKKETQYF
TRBV6-1	few	TRBJ1-6	-	TGTGCCAGCAGTCCCCAGTTTAATTCACCCCTCCACTTT	CASSPQFNSPLHF
TRBV11-2	-	TRBJ2-7	TRBD2	TGTGCCAGCCGGGCGGGAGGGGCAAACCCCTACGAGCAGTACTTC	CASRAGGANPYEQYF
TRBV4-3	-	TRBJ1-5	-	TGCGCCAGCAGCCAAGAAAGGTCATTTTATAGCAATCAGCCCCAGCGTTTT	CASSQERSFYSNQPQRF
TRBV9	few	TRBJ2-2	-	TGTGCCAGCAGCGTACGCCCAGGCCCGAACACCGGGGAGCTGTTTTTT	CASSVRPGPNTGELFF
TRBV20-1	-	TRBJ2-7	TRBD1	TGCAGTGCGCCGGACAGGAGCTACGAGCAGTACTTC	CSAPDRSYEQYF
TRBV7-2	-	TRBJ2-2	-	TGTGCCAGCAGCTTACATCAGCGATTGAACACCGGGGAGCTGTTTTTT	CASSLHQRLNTGELFF
TRBV12-3/TRBV12-4	many	TRBJ2-7	-	TGTGCCAGCAGTTTATGGGGACCTTACGAGCAGTACTTC	CASSLWGPYEQYF
TRBV25-1	-	TRBJ2-5	-	TGTGCCACCTCGTTGGGGCAAGAGACCCAGTACTTC	CATSLGQETQYF
TRBV12-3/TRBV12-4	many	TRBJ1-2	TRBD1	TGTGCCAGCAGTCCCGAGCGGACAGGCCTTCATGGCTACACCTTC	CASSPERTGLHGYTF
TRBV20-1	few	TRBJ2-7	-	TGCAGTGCTAGAGATCGACTGACCTCCTACGAGCAGTACTTC	CSARDRLTSYEQYF
TRBV11-2	many	TRBJ1-1	TRBD1	TGTGCCAGCAGCGGGGAGGGGGCACGGCACACTGAAGCTTTCTTT	CASSGEGARHTEAFF
TRBV13	-	TRBJ2-7	-	TGTGCCAGCAGCTTAGCGGAGTACTACGAGCAGTACTTC	CASSLAEYYEQYF
TRBV6-9	-	TRBJ2-1	TRBD2	TGTGCCAGCAGTTACCGACTAGCGGGAGTGGAGGAGCAGTTCTTC	CASSYRLAGVEEQFF
TRBV11-3	-	TRBJ2-2	-	TGTGCCAGCAGCTTAACGCCCGGCCCCGGGGAGCTGTTTTTT	CASSLTPGPGELFF
TRBV28	many	TRBJ2-7	-	TGTGCCAGCAGTTCGATACGGACAGCAACTTACTCCTACGAGCAGTACTTC	CASSSIRTATYSYEQYF
TRBV5-1	-	TRBJ2-2	-	TGCGCCAGCAGCCCGGAGGGGGGTCGGACCGGGGAGCTGTTTTTT	CASSPEGGRTGELFF
TRBV13	many	TRBJ1-1	-	TGTGCCAGCAGCTTAGGACGGTATCGGCCTGAAGCTTTCTTT	CASSLGRYRPEAFF
TRBV20-1	-	TRBJ2-7	TRBD2	TGCAGTGCTAGAGACCCCTCGACTAGCGGCTACTACGAGCAGTACTTC	CSARDPSTSGYYEQYF
TRBV7-2	-	TRBJ2-7	-	TGTGCCAGCACCACTGGAAGAGGGGCTATCTACGAGCAGTACTTC	CASTTGRGAIYEQYF
TRBV11-2	many	TRBJ2-7	-	TGTGCCAGCAGCTCCGTCCCGTTGGACGGACCCTACGAGCAGTACTTC	CASSSVPLDGPYEQYF
TRBV10-3	many	TRBJ1-2	TRBD1	TGTGCCAATCGGGACAGCTATGGCTACACCTTC	CANRDSYGYTF
TRBV4-1	few	TRBJ2-7	-	TGCGCCAGCAGGGACTTCGGGGGATCCTACGAGCAGTACTTC	CASRDFGGSYEQYF
TRBV27	-	TRBJ1-5	-	TGTGCCAGCAGTTTAACCCCACCTCGCAATCAGCCCCAGCATTTT	CASSLTPPRNQPQHF
TRBV4-3	-	TRBJ1-1	-	TGCGCCAGCAGCCAAGATGTAGATTTGAACACTGAAGCTTTCTTT	CASSQDVDLNTEAFF
TRBV2	many	TRBJ2-5	TRBD1	TGTGCCAGCAGTGAACCGGACAGGGCGGAGACCCAGTACTTC	CASSEPDRAETQYF
TRBV12-3/TRBV12-4	-	TRBJ1-2	-	TGTGCCAGCAGTTTCCTCGATGGCTACACCTTC	CASSFLDGYTF
TRBV6-2/TRBV6-3	few	TRBJ2-7	TRBD2	TGTGCCAGCAGTTTTACCGGGACTAGCTACGAGCAGTACTTC	CASSFTGTSYEQYF
TRBV7-2	many	TRBJ1-3	-	TGTGCCAGCACCTCTCGGCAGGGCCCTGGAAACACCATATATTTT	CASTSRQGPGNTIYF
TRBV20-1	many	TRBJ1-4	-	TGCAGTGCTAGAGATGGCGGCAGGAATGAAAAACTGTTTTTT	CSARDGGRNEKLFF
TRBV5-6	few	TRBJ1-1	-	TGTGCCAGCAGCTTGGAGGCGACCTTCAACACTGAAGCTTTCTTT	CASSLEATFNTEAFF
TRBV7-6	few	TRBJ2-2	-	TGTGCCAGCAGCTTAGGGACTCCCGGAAACACCGGGGAGCTGTTTTTT	CASSLGTPGNTGELFF
TRBV7-9	few	TRBJ2-7	TRBD2	TGTGCCAGCAGCTCGGGGGGGGGACTAGCGGTTGAGCAGTACTTC	CASSSGGGLAVEQYF
TRBV27	many	TRBJ2-5	TRBD1	TGTGCCAGCAGCCCAGGGCAGGGGGCGGGGTACCAAGAGACCCAGTACTTC	CASSPGQGAGYQETQYF
TRBV12-3/TRBV12-4	many	TRBJ1-6	-	TGTGCCAGCAGTTTTGGGGAGGGGGGTCTTACACCCCTCCACTTT	CASSFGEGGLTPLHF
TRBV18	many	TRBJ2-3	-	TGTGCCAGCTCACCACCCGAAGGCGAGAGAGATACGCAGTATTTT	CASSPPEGERDTQYF
TRBV11-2	many	TRBJ2-5	-	TGTGCCAGCAGCGGATGGACAGTACAAGAGACCCAGTACTTC	CASSGWTVQETQYF
TRBV12-3/TRBV12-4	-	TRBJ2-7	TRBD2	TGTGCCAGCAGTACCGCCTCTAGCGGGAGTTGGGGGGAGCAGTACTTC	CASSTASSGSWGEQYF
TRBV7-2	-	TRBJ2-1	-	TGTGCCAGCAGCCCCCCAAAGCGGCGATACAATGAGCAGTTCTTC	CASSPPKRRYNEQFF
TRBV7-9	few	TRBJ1-5	-	TGTGCCAGCAGCTTATCGGCTCAGCCCCAGCATTTT	CASSLSAQPQHF
TRBV11-2	many	TRBJ2-2	-	TGTGCCAGCAGCTTATCTAGTACCGGGGAGCTGTTTTTT	CASSLSSTGELFF